This T cell receptor beta chain was profiled in a study of spatial heterogeneity in lung cancer. Study-level findings and limits: Counts that tracked tumor mutation counts were those of expanded intratumoral alpha and beta TCRs.

Per the germline V gene, CDR1 is SGDLS and CDR2 is YYNGEE. This CDR3 contains 18 residues. Losses at the gene ends were 0 bases for V and 4 bases for J; bases not matched to a gene: 11. A single record per CDR3 protein comes from TCRdb applying MiXCR to the 5' RACE reads. The sample yields some 11,000 distinct CDR3 sequences, around 8.3% seen once. This clonotype was picked up many times. Its antigen is not known. With the library built for alpha chains, this beta chain is off target and its frequency is not meaningful. Time point in this sample: sample taken at primary tumor resection. Specimen: lung tumor tissue, collected at surgery. The TCR originated in a female donor with early-stage non-small cell lung cancer. This chain uses TRBV9 with TRBJ2-3, with 10 bases fitting TRBD2. CDR3 in DNA: TGTGCCAGCAGCGTAGCTACCAAGGCTAGCGGGGGCCCAGATACGCAGTATTTT. The encoded protein is CASSVATKASGGPDTQYF.